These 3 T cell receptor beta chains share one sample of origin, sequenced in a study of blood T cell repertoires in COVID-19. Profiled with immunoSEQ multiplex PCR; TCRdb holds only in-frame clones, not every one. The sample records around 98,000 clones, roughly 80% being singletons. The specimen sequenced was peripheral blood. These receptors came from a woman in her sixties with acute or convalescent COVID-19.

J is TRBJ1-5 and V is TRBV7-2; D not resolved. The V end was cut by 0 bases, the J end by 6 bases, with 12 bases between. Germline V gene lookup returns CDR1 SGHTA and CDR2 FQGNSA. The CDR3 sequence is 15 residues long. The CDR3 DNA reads TGTGCCAGCAGCTTAGCGCTCGGGGAGGGTCAGCCCCAGCATTTT. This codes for CASSLALGEGQPQHF. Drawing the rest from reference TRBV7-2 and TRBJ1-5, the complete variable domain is GAGVSQSPSNKVTEKGKDVELRCDPISGHTALYWYRQSLGQGLEFLIYFQGNSAPDKSGLPSDRFSAERTGGSVSTLTIQRTQQEDSAVYLCASSLALGEGQPQHFGDGTRLSIL.

CDR3 protein: CASSYLREGYEQYF. The CDR3 DNA reads as TGTGCCAGCAGTTACTTGAGGGAAGGCTACGAGCAGTACTTC. The gene calls are TRBV6-6 and TRBJ2-7; a weak D match, TRBD2 (5 bases). CDR1 is MNHNY and CDR2 is SVGAGI in the germline V gene (reference sequence). This CDR3 is 14 amino acids long. V was pared by 1 base and J by 3 bases, with 10 bases between.

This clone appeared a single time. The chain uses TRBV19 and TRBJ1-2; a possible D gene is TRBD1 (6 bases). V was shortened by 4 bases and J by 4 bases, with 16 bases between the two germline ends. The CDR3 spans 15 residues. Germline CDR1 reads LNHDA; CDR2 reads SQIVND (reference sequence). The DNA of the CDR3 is TGTGCCAGTAGTACCCTACAGGGTCTGATCTATGGCTACACCTTC. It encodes CASSTLQGLIYGYTF.